The present entry profiles one T cell receptor (beta chain) with its context. Distinct nucleotide sequences in the sample also encode this CDR3. This specimen comes from a study of blood T cell repertoires in COVID-19. The germline CDR1 and CDR2 sequences are MDHEN and SYDVKM. The CDR3 sequence is 12 residues long. V dropped 2 bases and J dropped 5 bases, with 6 bases sitting between them. Sequencing was performed with immunoSEQ multiplex PCR; in TCRdb, only in-frame clones are kept and a portion is missing. This table has 250,000 to 400,000 clones, roughly 85% appearing once. V is TRBV28 and J is TRBJ1-2, with D possibly TRBD1 on 5 matching bases. The sequenced material came from PBMCs or T cells enriched from blood (not recorded which). The clonotype originates from a woman in her twenties or thirties who had been exposed to COVID-19. In DNA, the CDR3 is TGTGCCAGCAGTTTAAGGGGATATGGCTACACCTTC. It codes for CASSLRGYGYTF.